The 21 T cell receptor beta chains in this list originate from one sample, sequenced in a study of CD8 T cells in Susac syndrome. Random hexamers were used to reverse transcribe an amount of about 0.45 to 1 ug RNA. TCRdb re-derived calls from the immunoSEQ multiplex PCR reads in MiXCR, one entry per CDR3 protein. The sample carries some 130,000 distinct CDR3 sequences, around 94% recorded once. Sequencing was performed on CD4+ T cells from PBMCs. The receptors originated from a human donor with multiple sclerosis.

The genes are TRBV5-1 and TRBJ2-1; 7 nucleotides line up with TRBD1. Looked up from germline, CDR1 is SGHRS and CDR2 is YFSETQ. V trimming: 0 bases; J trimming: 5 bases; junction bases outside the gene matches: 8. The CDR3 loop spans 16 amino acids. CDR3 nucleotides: TGCGCCAGCAGCTTGGGGACAGGTGCCTTGGACAATGAGCAGTTCTTC. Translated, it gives CASSLGTGALDNEQFF.

The CDR3 here is CASSLTTVKETQYF. The CDR3 DNA sequence: TGTGCCAGCAGCTTAACCACAGTCAAAGAGACCCAGTACTTC. The chain links TRBV7-9 to TRBJ2-5; D remains unclear. The germline CDR1 and CDR2 sequences are SEHNR and FQNEAQ (reference sequence). CDR3 size: 14 residues. The V end lost 2 bases, the J end lost 3 bases, and 10 bases lay between the germline ends.

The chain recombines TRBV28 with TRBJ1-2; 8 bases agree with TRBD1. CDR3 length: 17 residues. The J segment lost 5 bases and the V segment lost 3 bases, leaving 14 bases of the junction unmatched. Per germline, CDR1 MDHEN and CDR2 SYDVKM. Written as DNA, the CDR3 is TGTGCCAGCAGTTTCCGAGGGGCAGGGGGCACTACTTATGGCTACACCTTC. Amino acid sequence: CASSFRGAGGTTYGYTF.

The CDR3 region has the DNA TGTGCCAGCATACATTTCTCCTACGAGCAGTACTTC. It is translated as CASIHFSYEQYF. V is TRBV3-1 and J is TRBJ2-7; D is unclear. The ends were cut back, 7 bases at V and 0 bases at J, with 7 bases in the middle. There are 12 residues in the CDR3. Germline V gene lookup returns CDR1 LGHDT and CDR2 YNNKEL (reference sequence).

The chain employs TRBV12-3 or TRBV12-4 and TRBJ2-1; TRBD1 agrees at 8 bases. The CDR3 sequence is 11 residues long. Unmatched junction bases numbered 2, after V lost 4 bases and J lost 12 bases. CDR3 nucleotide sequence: TGTGCCAGCAGTTCCGGGACAGGGCAGTTCTTC. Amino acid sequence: CASSSGTGQFF.

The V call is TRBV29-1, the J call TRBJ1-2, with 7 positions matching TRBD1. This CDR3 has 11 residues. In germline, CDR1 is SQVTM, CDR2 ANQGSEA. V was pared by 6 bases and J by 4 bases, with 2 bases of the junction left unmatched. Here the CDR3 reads CSVGTVYGYTF. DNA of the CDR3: TGCAGCGTCGGGACAGTCTATGGCTACACCTTC.

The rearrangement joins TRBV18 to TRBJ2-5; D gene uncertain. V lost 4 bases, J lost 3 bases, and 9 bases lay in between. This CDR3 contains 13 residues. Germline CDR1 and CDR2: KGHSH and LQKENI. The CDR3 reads CASSLNHEETQYF. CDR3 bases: TGTGCCAGCTCACTGAACCATGAAGAGACCCAGTACTTC.

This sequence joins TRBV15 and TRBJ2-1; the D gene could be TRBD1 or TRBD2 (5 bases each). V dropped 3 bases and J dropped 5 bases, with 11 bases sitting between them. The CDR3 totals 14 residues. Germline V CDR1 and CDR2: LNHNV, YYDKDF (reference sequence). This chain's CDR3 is CATSRDLGDNEQFF. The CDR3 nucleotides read TGTGCCACCAGCAGGGACCTGGGGGACAATGAGCAGTTCTTC.

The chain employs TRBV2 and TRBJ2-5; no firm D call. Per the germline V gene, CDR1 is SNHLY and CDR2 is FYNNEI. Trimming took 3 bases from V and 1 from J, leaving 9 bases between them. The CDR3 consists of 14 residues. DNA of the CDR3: TGTGCCAGCAGTGAGACTTCTCGCCAAGAGACCCAGTACTTC. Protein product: CASSETSRQETQYF.

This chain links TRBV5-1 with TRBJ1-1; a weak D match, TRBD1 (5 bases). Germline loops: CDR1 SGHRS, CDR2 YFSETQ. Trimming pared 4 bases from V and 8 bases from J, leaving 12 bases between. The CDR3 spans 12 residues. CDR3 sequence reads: CASSPGTAEAFF. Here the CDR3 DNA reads TGCGCCAGCAGCCCTGGGACCGCGGAAGCTTTCTTT.

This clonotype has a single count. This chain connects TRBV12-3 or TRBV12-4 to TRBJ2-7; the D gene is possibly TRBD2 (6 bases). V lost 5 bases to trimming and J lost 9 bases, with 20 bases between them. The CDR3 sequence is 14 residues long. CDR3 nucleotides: TGTGCCAGCAGTCGGGACGAAACGGGAGCAGGGCAGTACTTC. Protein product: CASSRDETGAGQYF.

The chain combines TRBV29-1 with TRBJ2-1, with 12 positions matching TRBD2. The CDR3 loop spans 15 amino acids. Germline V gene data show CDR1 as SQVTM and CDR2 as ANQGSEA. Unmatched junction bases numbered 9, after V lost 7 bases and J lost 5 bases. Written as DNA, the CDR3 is TGCAGCGCCCCTGTCCTAGCGGGGGGGCACAATGAGCAGTTCTTC. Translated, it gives CSAPVLAGGHNEQFF.

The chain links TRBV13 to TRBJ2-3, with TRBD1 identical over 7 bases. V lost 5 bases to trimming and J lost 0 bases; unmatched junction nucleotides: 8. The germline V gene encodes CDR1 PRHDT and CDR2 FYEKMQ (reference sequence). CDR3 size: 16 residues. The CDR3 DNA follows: TGTGCCAGCAGCCCTCGGGACAGCTATAGCACAGATACGCAGTATTTT. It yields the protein CASSPRDSYSTDTQYF.

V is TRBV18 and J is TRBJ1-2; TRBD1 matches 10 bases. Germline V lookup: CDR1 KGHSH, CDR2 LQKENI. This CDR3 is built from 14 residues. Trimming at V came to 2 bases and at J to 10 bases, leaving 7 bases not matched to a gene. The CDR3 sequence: CASSPTGQGEHYTF. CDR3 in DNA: TGTGCCAGCTCACCAACAGGACAGGGGGAGCACTACACCTTC. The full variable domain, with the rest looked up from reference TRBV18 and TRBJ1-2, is NAGVMQNPRHLVRRRGQEARLRCSPMKGHSHVYWYRQLPEEGLKFMVYLQKENIIDESGMPKERFSAEFPKEGPSILRIQQVVRGDSAAYFCASSPTGQGEHYTFGSGTRLTVV.

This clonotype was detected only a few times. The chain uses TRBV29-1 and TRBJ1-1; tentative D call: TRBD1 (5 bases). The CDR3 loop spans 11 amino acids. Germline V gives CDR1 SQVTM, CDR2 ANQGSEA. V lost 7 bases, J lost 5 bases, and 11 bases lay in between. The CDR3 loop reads CSAAWGTEAFF. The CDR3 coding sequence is TGCAGCGCAGCTTGGGGGACTGAAGCTTTCTTT.

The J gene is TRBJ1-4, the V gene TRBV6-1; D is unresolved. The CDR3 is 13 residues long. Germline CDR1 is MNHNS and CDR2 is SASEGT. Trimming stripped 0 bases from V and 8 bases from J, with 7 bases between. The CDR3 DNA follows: TGTGCCAGCAGTGAAGCGCAACGAGAAAAACTGTTTTTT. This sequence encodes CASSEAQREKLFF.

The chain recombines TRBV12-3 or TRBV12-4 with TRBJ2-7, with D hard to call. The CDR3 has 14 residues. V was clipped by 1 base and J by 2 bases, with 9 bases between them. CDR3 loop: CASSLGSRPYEQYF. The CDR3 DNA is TGTGCCAGCAGTTTAGGGTCTCGCCCCTACGAGCAGTACTTC.

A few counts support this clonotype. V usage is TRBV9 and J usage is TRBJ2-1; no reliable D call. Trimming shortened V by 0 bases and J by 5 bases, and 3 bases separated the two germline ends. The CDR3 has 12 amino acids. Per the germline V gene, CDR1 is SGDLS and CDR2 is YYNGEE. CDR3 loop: CASSVDHNEQFF. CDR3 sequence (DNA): TGTGCCAGCAGCGTAGACCACAATGAGCAGTTCTTC.

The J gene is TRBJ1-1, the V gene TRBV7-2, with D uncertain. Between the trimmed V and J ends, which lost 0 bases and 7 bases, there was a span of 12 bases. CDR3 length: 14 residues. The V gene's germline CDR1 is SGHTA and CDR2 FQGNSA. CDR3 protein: CASSLASGYIEAFF. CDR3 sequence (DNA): TGTGCCAGCAGCTTAGCCTCGGGTTATATTGAAGCTTTCTTT.

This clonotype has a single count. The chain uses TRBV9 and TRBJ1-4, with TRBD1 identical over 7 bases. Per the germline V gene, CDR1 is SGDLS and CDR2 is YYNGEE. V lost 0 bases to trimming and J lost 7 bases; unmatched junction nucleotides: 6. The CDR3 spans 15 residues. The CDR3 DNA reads TGTGCCAGCAGCGTAGGGGAGGGGGCGTTTGAAAAACTGTTTTTT. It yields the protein CASSVGEGAFEKLFF.

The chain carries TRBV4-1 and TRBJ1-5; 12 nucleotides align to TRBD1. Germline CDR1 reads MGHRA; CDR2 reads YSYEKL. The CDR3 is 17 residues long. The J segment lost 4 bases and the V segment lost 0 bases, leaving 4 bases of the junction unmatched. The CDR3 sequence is CASSQDGTGGLNQPQHF. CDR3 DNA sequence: TGCGCCAGCAGCCAAGATGGGACAGGGGGCTTAAATCAGCCCCAGCATTTT.